These 27 T cell receptor beta chains were all obtained from the same sample, sequenced in a study of T cells after yellow fever vaccination (dated by TCRdb to the late 2010s). Library construction relied on 5' RACE. TCRdb records Illumina HiSeq 2500 as the sequencer. TCRdb trimmed the raw reads at Q25, called clones with MiXCR and kept productive beta chains. Rows with one shared CDR3 protein collapse into an entry with the most common genes and DNA. In all, the sample holds 300,000 or so distinct CDR3 sequences, and around 13% of those were seen once. The ten largest account for about 0.54% of the sample. This sample's treatment or condition label indicates: live attenuated yellow fever vaccine strain. Sequenced material: CD4+ T cells sorted from PBMCs, taken 45 days after the yellow fever booster vaccination. All receptors derive from a man aged 25 to 40 who received the YFV17D yellow fever vaccine.

The V and J genes are TRBV7-2 and TRBJ2-1, with unresolved D. Trimming stripped 6 bases from V and 7 bases from J, with 13 bases between. The germline V gene has CDR1 SGHTA and CDR2 FQGNSA. This CDR3 is built from 13 residues. The CDR3 region has the DNA TGTGCCAGCAGTCTCACTATCCCAAATGAGCAGTTCTTC. It encodes CASSLTIPNEQFF.

This clonotype was picked up a small number of times. This chain links TRBV20-1 with TRBJ1-2; the D is unclear. The germline V and J ends were trimmed by 6 bases and 8 bases, with 19 bases remaining between them. There are 13 residues in the CDR3. CDR1 is DFQATT, CDR2 SNEGSKA, per germline (reference sequence). The CDR3 nucleotides read TGCAGTGCAACCGGGCTCTCTCTTGGAGGCTACACCTTC. This gives the protein CSATGLSLGGYTF.

This clonotype was counted a few times. CDR3 sequence reads: CASSHGQGKQETQYF. The CDR3 DNA reads TGTGCCAGCAGCCACGGACAGGGCAAACAAGAGACCCAGTACTTC. The rearrangement uses TRBV7-9 and TRBJ2-5, with 8 positions matching TRBD1. V shed 5 bases, J shed 2 bases, and the junction held 7 bases outside the gene matches. The germline CDR1 and CDR2 sequences are SEHNR and FQNEAQ (reference sequence). The CDR3 spans 15 residues.

The genes are TRBV12-3 or TRBV12-4 and TRBJ1-2; D unclear. The CDR3 sequence is 11 residues long. Trimming removed 6 bases from V and 4 bases from J, with 6 bases in between. This chain's CDR3 is CASSRTYGYTF. The CDR3 DNA is TGTGCCAGCAGCCGGACCTATGGCTACACCTTC.

A few counts support this clonotype. V and J are TRBV12-3 or TRBV12-4 and TRBJ2-3; D unclear. V lost 5 bases to trimming and J lost 5 bases, with 11 bases between them. The CDR3 is 13 residues long. Here the CDR3 reads CASSLTRIDTQYF. As DNA, the CDR3 is TGTGCCAGCAGTCTTACCCGCATAGATACGCAGTATTTT.

This clonotype has at least ten counts. The V and J genes are TRBV20-1 and TRBJ1-2; 10 bases line up with TRBD1. Germline values: CDR1 DFQATT, CDR2 SNEGSKA (reference sequence). The CDR3 consists of 13 residues. The junction had 7 bases not matched to a gene; V was cut back by 5 bases and J by 7 bases. CDR3 protein: CSAGPGQGTGYTF. The CDR3 region has the DNA TGCAGTGCTGGCCCGGGACAGGGGACTGGCTACACCTTC.

This clonotype has only a few counts. This chain joins TRBV10-2 and TRBJ2-7; 8 bases are shared with TRBD1. The V gene's germline CDR1 is WSHSY and CDR2 SAAADI. V was pared by 6 bases and J by 2 bases, with 6 bases of the junction left unmatched. The CDR3 spans 14 residues. The CDR3 reads CASRPGQGTYEQYF. The CDR3 bases are TGCGCCAGCAGGCCCGGACAGGGCACCTACGAGCAGTACTTC.

This clonotype was seen only a few times. The V and J genes are TRBV30 and TRBJ2-1, with D unresolved. The CDR3 is made up of 13 amino acids. V lost 0 bases to trimming and J lost 6 bases, with 9 bases between them. The germline gives CDR1 GTSNPN, CDR2 SVGIG (reference sequence). CDR3: CAWSVGHRNEQFF. The CDR3 DNA follows: TGTGCCTGGAGTGTGGGTCATCGCAATGAGCAGTTCTTC.

Details on this clonotype: This may be a read error: a much more frequent sequence differs by one nucleotide. V gene TRBV7-8 combines with J gene TRBJ2-7; 7 nucleotides line up with TRBD2. From germline, CDR1 is SGHVS and CDR2 FQNEAQ. With V trimmed by 5 bases and J by 7 bases, 17 bases remained unmatched. The CDR3 sequence is 16 residues long. CDR3 sequence (DNA): TGTGCCAGCAGCCCCACTGTGCTAGCGGTAGCTCGGGAGCAGTACTTC. This encodes CASSPTVLAVAREQYF.

This rearrangement joins TRBV7-2 to TRBJ2-3, with D tentatively TRBD1 (6 bases). This CDR3 has 14 amino acids. Germline values: CDR1 SGHTA, CDR2 FQGNSA. V shed 4 bases and J shed 6 bases, with 14 bases lying between them. CDR3 DNA: TGTGCCAGCAGCTCCTCGTGGGGGCTGGATACGCAGTATTTT. This codes for CASSSSWGLDTQYF.

This clonotype was counted ten times or more. The chain joins TRBV29-1 to TRBJ2-5; D is uncertain. CDR1 SQVTM and CDR2 ANQGSEA come from the germline V gene. V was trimmed by 6 bases and J by 6 bases, leaving 8 bases between them. The CDR3 length is 10 residues. CDR3 DNA sequence: TGCAGCGTGGGTGGGAAGACCCAGTACTTC. Translated: CSVGGKTQYF. The full variable domain, its missing parts supplied by reference TRBV29-1 and TRBJ2-5, is SAVISQKPSRDICQRGTSLTIQCQVDSQVTMMFWYRQQPGQSLTLIATANQGSEATYESGFVIDKFPISRPNLTFSTLTVSNMSPEDSSIYLCSVGGKTQYFGPGTRLLVL.

The chain uses TRBV4-2 and TRBJ2-1; maybe TRBD2 (6 bases). CDR3 length: 16 residues. The ends were cut back, 0 bases at V and 1 base at J, with 10 bases in the middle. Germline CDR1 is LGHNA and CDR2 is YNFKEQ. The CDR3 nucleotides are TGTGCCAGCAGCCAAGAGGGGAGGTTGTCCTACAATGAGCAGTTCTTC. It translates to CASSQEGRLSYNEQFF.

The rearrangement links TRBV5-6 to TRBJ2-1; D ambiguous. The V end lost 9 bases, the J end lost 6 bases, and 16 bases lay between the germline ends. This CDR3 has 13 amino acids. The germline V gene has CDR1 SGHDT and CDR2 YYEEEE. Here the CDR3 reads CAMSLSVINEQFF. CDR3 DNA: TGTGCCATGAGCTTAAGTGTGATCAATGAGCAGTTCTTC.

A few counts support this clonotype. The V gene is TRBV7-2, the J gene TRBJ2-1; 10 nucleotides agree with TRBD2. Germline V gives CDR1 SGHTA, CDR2 FQGNSA. The V segment lost 2 bases and the J segment 3 bases; nucleotides outside the gene matches: 4. This CDR3 spans 16 amino acids. CDR3 sequence (DNA): TGTGCCAGCAGCTTAACGCGGACTAGCGGCTACAATGAGCAGTTCTTC. The encoded protein is CASSLTRTSGYNEQFF.

This chain joins TRBV6-2 or TRBV6-3 and TRBJ2-1; D call uncertain. V was cut by 5 bases and J by 12 bases, with 20 bases left in between. Germline V gene data show CDR1 as MNHEY and CDR2 as SVGEGT. The CDR3 contains 14 residues. The CDR3 DNA follows: TGTGCCAGCAGTGGGGTTCTATCGGGTCGTCGGCAGTTCTTC. This gives the protein CASSGVLSGRRQFF.

This clonotype showed up just a few times. CDR3 nucleotides: TGCAGTGCATGGGAGTTCTCCTACAATGAGCAGTTCTTC. Protein sequence: CSAWEFSYNEQFF. The V gene is TRBV20-1, the J gene TRBJ2-1, with D perhaps TRBD2 (5 bases). Germline V gives CDR1 DFQATT, CDR2 SNEGSKA (reference sequence). The CDR3 is 13 amino acids. Trimming left V 6 bases short and J 0 bases short, with 9 bases between.

V gene TRBV9 combines with J gene TRBJ2-1; D might be TRBD2 (6 bases). The CDR3 loop spans 12 amino acids. The V end was cut by 0 bases, the J end by 13 bases, with 11 bases between. CDR1 and CDR2 (germline): SGDLS, YYNGEE. CDR3: CASSVVTGVQFF. CDR3 bases: TGTGCCAGCAGCGTAGTAACGGGAGTACAGTTCTTC.

This clonotype was counted many times. This sequence joins TRBV20-1 and TRBJ2-6; either TRBD1 or TRBD2 may supply D (5 bases each). The germline V gene has CDR1 DFQATT and CDR2 SNEGSKA (reference sequence). V lost 6 bases, J lost 1 base, and 10 bases lay in between. The CDR3 runs 14 residues. CDR3 DNA: TGCAGTGCCGAGGGGCGGTCTGGGGCCAACGTCCTGACTTTC. This gives the protein CSAEGRSGANVLTF.

There are many counts of this clonotype. This rearrangement joins TRBV20-1 to TRBJ2-4, with no clear D. This CDR3 has 10 residues. Germline V CDR1 and CDR2: DFQATT, SNEGSKA (reference sequence). V lost 5 bases and J 7 bases, leaving 6 bases between the germline ends. CDR3 residues: CSASQNIQYF. The CDR3 coding sequence is TGCAGTGCTTCACAGAACATTCAGTACTTC.

This chain connects TRBV12-3 or TRBV12-4 to TRBJ2-7; TRBD2 matches 10 bases. The CDR3 sequence is 13 residues long. V shed 5 bases and J 2 bases; nucleotides not matched to a gene: 0. CDR3 nucleotide sequence: TGTGCCAGCAGTAGCGGGAGGGCCTACGAGCAGTACTTC. The encoded protein is CASSSGRAYEQYF.

This clonotype was counted only a few times. J is TRBJ2-1 and V is TRBV7-9; 8 nucleotides match TRBD2. The CDR3 is 17 residues long. Germline lookup yields CDR1 SEHNR and CDR2 FQNEAQ (reference sequence). Trimming at V came to 0 bases and at J to 5 bases, leaving 9 bases not matched to a gene. The CDR3 bases are TGTGCCAGCAGCTTAGCCTACGGGAGGGCCGCTAACAATGAGCAGTTCTTC. Translated: CASSLAYGRAANNEQFF.

This clonotype appeared a few times. The chain joins TRBV6-2 or TRBV6-3 to TRBJ1-2; D is possibly TRBD1 (5 bases). The germline CDR1 and CDR2 sequences are MNHEY and SVGEGT. Trimming shortened V by 6 bases and J by 7 bases, and 12 bases separated the two germline ends. The CDR3 contains 12 residues. CDR3 amino acids: CASSQGTIGYTF. For the CDR3, the DNA is TGTGCCAGCAGCCAGGGAACTATTGGCTACACCTTC.

This chain uses TRBV5-1 with TRBJ2-1; 11 nucleotides agree with TRBD2. The J segment lost 4 bases and the V segment lost 1 base, leaving 10 bases of the junction unmatched. The CDR3 totals 18 residues. CDR1 is SGHRS and CDR2 is YFSETQ in the germline V gene. CDR3 amino acids: CASSLSGGGTSGYNEQFF. The CDR3, as DNA: TGCGCCAGCAGCTTGTCCGGGGGCGGGACTAGCGGATACAATGAGCAGTTCTTC.

The sample holds many counts of this clonotype. The chain combines TRBV7-6 with TRBJ2-1; tentatively, D is TRBD2 (5 bases). V was pared by 11 bases and J by 6 bases, with 17 bases between. Germline values: CDR1 SGHVS, CDR2 FNYEAQ. This CDR3 region has 13 residues. The chain's CDR3 is CASGPGRPNEQFF. CDR3 sequence (DNA): TGTGCCTCCGGGCCGGGGAGACCCAATGAGCAGTTCTTC. Full variable domain (rest looked up from reference TRBV7-6 and TRBJ2-1): GAGVSQSPRYKVTKRGQDVALRCDPISGHVSLYWYRQALGQGPEFLTYFNYEAQQDKSGLPNDRFSAERPEGSISTLTIQRTEQRDSAMYRCASGPGRPNEQFFGPGTRLTVL.

The chain links TRBV20-1 to TRBJ2-7, with 8 bases that match TRBD2. The CDR3 loop spans 13 amino acids. CDR1 and CDR2 from the germline V gene are DFQATT and SNEGSKA (reference sequence). With 5 bases clipped from V and 1 base from J, the junction kept 4 bases outside the gene matches. The CDR3 loop reads CSALSGVSYEQYF. CDR3 bases: TGCAGTGCTCTTAGCGGGGTATCCTACGAGCAGTACTTC.

The chain has TRBV12-3 or TRBV12-4 and TRBJ1-2, with 9 bases aligning to TRBD1. Trimming at V came to 6 bases and at J to 14 bases, leaving 10 bases not matched to a gene. The CDR3 is 12 residues long. CDR3 region: CASRITGGANTF. The CDR3 coding sequence is TGTGCCAGCAGGATAACAGGGGGCGCTAATACCTTC.

This clonotype showed up just a few times. V and J are TRBV4-2 and TRBJ2-5; 8 nucleotides agree with TRBD2. Per the germline V gene, CDR1 is LGHNA and CDR2 is YNFKEQ. The CDR3 is 15 amino acids. With 3 bases clipped from V and 0 bases from J, the junction kept 3 bases outside the gene matches. The CDR3 nucleotides are TGTGCCAGCAGCCATTTAGCGGGGTACCAAGAGACCCAGTACTTC. Its protein is CASSHLAGYQETQYF.